The 31 T cell receptor beta chains listed next were all sequenced from one sample in a study of blood T cell repertoires in COVID-19 (TCRdb year 2020). The library was produced with the immunoSEQ multiplex PCR assay. TCRdb carries this immuneACCESS record with in-frame sequences only. Its versions omit some clonotypes, under half of them owing to an unresolved V gene in the studies checked, with the rest unexplained. Within this sample are tens of thousands of clones, with just over 85% of them counted one time only. The ten largest account for 2% of the sample. The source material was peripheral blood. The receptors here all came from a man aged 30 to 39 with acute or convalescent COVID-19.

The CDR3 protein is CASSSYIAGGSDTQYF. CDR3 coding DNA: TGTGCCAGCAGCTCCTACATAGCGGGAGGATCAGATACGCAGTATTTT. J is TRBJ2-3 and V is TRBV5-4; 10 nucleotides agree with TRBD2. Losses at the gene ends were 3 bases for V and 4 bases for J; bases not matched to a gene: 8. Looked up from germline, CDR1 is SGHNT and CDR2 is YYREEE (reference sequence). The CDR3 consists of 16 residues.

This clone has only one observation. J is TRBJ1-1 and V is TRBV5-1; D is uncertain. Germline V lookup: CDR1 SGHRS, CDR2 YFSETQ. The V end was cut by 4 bases, the J end by 1 base, with 8 bases between. The length of the CDR3 is 13 residues. CDR3 in amino acids: CASSLGRNTEAFF. The CDR3 nucleotides are TGCGCCAGCAGCCTCGGTAGGAACACTGAAGCTTTCTTT. Using reference TRBV5-1 and TRBJ1-1 for the parts outside the CDR3, the full variable domain is KAGVTQTPRYLIKTRGQQVTLSCSPISGHRSVSWYQQTPGQGLQFLFEYFSETQRNKGNFPGRFSGRQFSNSRSEMNVSTLELGDSALYLCASSLGRNTEAFFGQGTRLTVV.

The chain links TRBV12-3 or TRBV12-4 to TRBJ2-7; D call uncertain. V shed 0 bases and J shed 6 bases, with 6 bases lying between them. The CDR3 covers 12 residues. CDR3 sequence: CASSLAVGEQYF. CDR3 nucleotides: TGTGCCAGCAGTTTAGCGGTCGGCGAGCAGTACTTC.

The rearrangement uses TRBV7-6 and TRBJ2-2, with a possible D match to TRBD1 (6 bases). The CDR3 loop spans 16 amino acids. Per germline, CDR1 SGHVS and CDR2 FNYEAQ. V lost 2 bases and J lost 5, with 15 bases in between. CDR3 residues: CASSLQPIQGTGELFF. The CDR3 DNA follows: TGTGCCAGCAGCTTACAACCCATACAGGGAACCGGGGAGCTGTTTTTT.

This chain connects TRBV10-3 to TRBJ2-7; 8 bases line up with TRBD2. The J segment lost 5 bases and the V segment lost 6 bases, leaving 3 bases of the junction unmatched. The CDR3 has 12 amino acids. The germline gives CDR1 ENHRY, CDR2 SYGVKD. The CDR3 region has the DNA TGTGCCATCAGGACCGGGGGGGACGAGCAGTACTTC. This translates into CAIRTGGDEQYF.

The chain combines TRBV6-5 with TRBJ1-6; D unclear. Germline loops: CDR1 MNHEY, CDR2 SVGAGI. V gave up 8 bases and J gave up 10 bases, with 18 bases separating them. The CDR3 loop spans 14 amino acids. CDR3 DNA: TGTGCCAGCCACACAGCTTATGGAAACTCACCCCTCCACTTT. This sequence encodes CASHTAYGNSPLHF.

Notes on this clone: Sequence at one end of the junction differs from germline and may be a read error. The chain recombines TRBV7-7 with TRBJ1-4; possible D gene TRBD1, 5 bases. Germline values: CDR1 SSHAT, CDR2 FNYEAQ (reference sequence). The CDR3 extends over 13 amino acids. For the CDR3, the DNA is TGTGCTAGCAGCCGGGACGGGGGTGAAAAACTGTTTTTT. Its translation: CASSRDGGEKLFF.

The genes are TRBV6-2 or TRBV6-3 and TRBJ2-5; the match to TRBD2 covers 8 bases. Unmatched junction bases numbered 17, after V lost 4 bases and J lost 4 bases. CDR3 size: 18 residues. The germline V gene has CDR1 MNHEY and CDR2 SVGEGT. CDR3 nucleotides: TGTGCCAGCAGTTTTGGAAATAGCGGGAACATCTTGCCAGAGACCCAGTACTTC. Its protein product is CASSFGNSGNILPETQYF.

V usage is TRBV30 and J usage is TRBJ1-1; D call uncertain. The ends were cut back, 0 bases at V and 3 bases at J, with 11 bases in the middle. The CDR3 has 14 amino acids. Germline V gene sequence: CDR1 GTSNPN, CDR2 SVGIG (reference sequence). CDR3 in amino acids: CAWSVLNGDTEAFF. The DNA for the CDR3 is TGTGCCTGGAGTGTTCTAAATGGAGACACTGAAGCTTTCTTT. Full variable domain (rest looked up from reference TRBV30 and TRBJ1-1): SQTIHQWPATLVQPVGSPLSLECTVEGTSNPNLYWYRQAAGRGLQLLFYSVGIGQISSEVPQNLSASRPQDRQFILSSKKLLLSDSGFYLCAWSVLNGDTEAFFGQGTRLTVV.

The CDR3 here is CASSRSRGTTSYNEQFF. In DNA, the CDR3 is TGCGCCAGCAGCAGATCAAGGGGCACCACCTCCTACAATGAGCAGTTCTTC. V usage is TRBV5-1 and J usage is TRBJ2-1; possible D gene TRBD1, 5 bases. The CDR3 consists of 17 residues. The V end was cut by 4 bases, the J end by 0 bases, with 17 bases between. Per the germline V gene, CDR1 is SGHRS and CDR2 is YFSETQ. Drawing the rest from reference TRBV5-1 and TRBJ2-1, the complete variable domain is KAGVTQTPRYLIKTRGQQVTLSCSPISGHRSVSWYQQTPGQGLQFLFEYFSETQRNKGNFPGRFSGRQFSNSRSEMNVSTLELGDSALYLCASSRSRGTTSYNEQFFGPGTRLTVL.

The chain employs TRBV5-8 and TRBJ1-5; no clear D. The CDR3 loop spans 12 amino acids. Trimming pared 0 bases from V and 8 bases from J, leaving 6 bases between. Germline CDR1 and CDR2: SGHTS and YDEGEE. CDR3 loop: CASSLGREPQHF. CDR3 bases: TGTGCCAGCAGCTTGGGGAGGGAGCCCCAGCATTTT.

The rearrangement links TRBV13 to TRBJ2-3, with 10 bases that match TRBD1. Per germline, CDR1 PRHDT and CDR2 FYEKMQ (reference sequence). The CDR3 has 16 amino acids. V was pared by 5 bases and J by 2 bases, with 7 bases of the junction left unmatched. CDR3 loop: CASSLRQGAVTDTQYF. As DNA, the CDR3 is TGTGCCAGCAGCCTCAGACAGGGGGCCGTCACAGATACGCAGTATTTT. Based on the CDR3 plus reference TRBV13 and TRBJ2-3, the full variable domain is AAGVIQSPRHLIKEKRETATLKCYPIPRHDTVYWYQQGPGQDPQFLISFYEKMQSDKGSIPDRFSAQQFSDYHSELNMSSLELGDSALYFCASSLRQGAVTDTQYFGPGTRLTVL.

A few counts support this clone. The chain recombines TRBV2 with TRBJ1-5; 7 bases are shared with TRBD1. CDR1 and CDR2 (germline): SNHLY, FYNNEI. The CDR3 totals 14 residues. V was pared by 5 bases and J by 5 bases, with 6 bases of the junction left unmatched. The CDR3 region is CASSLDRSYQPQHF. CDR3 nucleotide sequence: TGTGCCAGCAGTTTGGACAGGAGCTATCAGCCCCAGCATTTT.

The chain employs TRBV24-1 and TRBJ2-7; no reliable D call. This CDR3 is 15 amino acids long. Germline V lookup: CDR1 KGHDR, CDR2 SFDVKD. Between the trimmed V and J ends, which lost 4 bases and 2 bases, there was a span of 14 bases. CDR3 loop: CATSDPHSSTYEQYV. DNA of the CDR3: TGTGCCACCAGTGACCCCCACAGCTCAACCTACGAGCAGTACGTC.

This sequence joins TRBV7-9 and TRBJ2-1, with 7 bases lining up with TRBD1. Looked up from germline, CDR1 is SEHNR and CDR2 is FQNEAQ (reference sequence). The V and J ends lost 5 bases and 0 bases, in that order; junction bases with no gene match: 7. CDR3 length: 16 amino acids. CDR3 nucleotides: TGTGCCAGCAGCGCAACAGGGGCAAGCTCCTACAATGAGCAGTTCTTC. It is translated as CASSATGASSYNEQFF.

The rearrangement joins TRBV28 to TRBJ1-1; 9 nucleotides agree with TRBD1. V trimming: 3 bases; J trimming: 6 bases; junction bases outside the gene matches: 5. The CDR3 loop spans 14 amino acids. Germline V lookup: CDR1 MDHEN, CDR2 SYDVKM. CDR3 region: CASSFPRQGAEAFF. The CDR3 DNA follows: TGTGCCAGCAGTTTCCCTAGACAGGGGGCTGAAGCTTTCTTT. Complete variable domain (other parts from reference TRBV28 and TRBJ1-1): DVKVTQSSRYLVKRTGEKVFLECVQDMDHENMFWYRQDPGLGLRLIYFSYDVKMKEKGDIPEGYSVSREKKERFSLILESASTNQTSMYLCASSFPRQGAEAFFGQGTRLTVV.

The V gene is TRBV7-6, the J gene TRBJ1-3; D is undetermined. V lost 2 bases to trimming and J lost 3 bases, with 14 bases between them. The CDR3 runs to 16 residues. Looked up from germline, CDR1 is SGHVS and CDR2 is FNYEAQ. CDR3 sequence reads: CASSLTLQADGNTIYF. Here the CDR3 DNA reads TGTGCCAGCAGCTTAACTCTCCAAGCTGATGGAAACACCATATATTTT.

V gene TRBV30 combines with J gene TRBJ1-4; a weak D match, TRBD1 (5 bases). The CDR3 spans 14 residues. Trimming took 0 bases from V and 4 from J, leaving 9 bases between them. Germline CDR1 reads GTSNPN; CDR2 reads SVGIG (reference sequence). CDR3 sequence: CAWSVGAVNEKLFF. DNA for the CDR3: TGTGCCTGGAGTGTAGGGGCCGTTAATGAAAAACTGTTTTTT.

This chain uses TRBV9 with TRBJ2-3; 12 bases line up with TRBD2. This CDR3 has 17 residues. From germline, CDR1 is SGDLS and CDR2 YYNGEE. V shed 4 bases and J 2 bases; nucleotides not matched to a gene: 8. The CDR3 spells CASSSSLAGGSTDTQYF. The CDR3 nucleotides read TGTGCCAGCAGCTCCTCACTAGCGGGAGGTTCCACAGATACGCAGTATTTT.

The chain uses TRBV19 and TRBJ1-5; possible D gene TRBD1, 6 bases. V shed 4 bases and J shed 0 bases, with 10 bases lying between them. Germline CDR1 reads LNHDA; CDR2 reads SQIVND (reference sequence). The CDR3 extends over 15 amino acids. In nucleotides, the CDR3 is TGTGCCAGTAGTACCGGACAGTATAGCAATCAGCCCCAGCATTTT. It translates to CASSTGQYSNQPQHF.

The V call is TRBV6-5, the J call TRBJ2-2; 7 nucleotides match TRBD1. CDR3 size: 13 residues. Germline CDR1 MNHEY, CDR2 SVGAGI. V shed 8 bases and J 5 bases; nucleotides not matched to a gene: 5. CDR3 in DNA: TGTGCCAGCTCGGGACAGTCGACCGGGGAGCTGTTTTTT. Residues: CASSGQSTGELFF.

The rearrangement uses TRBV5-4 and TRBJ2-2; 7 bases match TRBD2. V was clipped by 3 bases and J by 2 bases; unmatched bases: 7. Per the germline V gene, CDR1 is SGHNT and CDR2 is YYREEE (reference sequence). The CDR3 loop spans 16 amino acids. As DNA, the CDR3 is TGTGCCAGCAGCTCTTTTTCTAGCGGCAACACCGGGGAGCTGTTTTTT. It codes for CASSSFSSGNTGELFF.

This clone was counted once. The chain recombines TRBV9 with TRBJ1-1; D is perhaps TRBD1 (5 bases). Trimming pared 2 bases from V and 4 bases from J, leaving 9 bases between. Germline V CDR1 and CDR2: SGDLS, YYNGEE. The CDR3 has 13 residues. CDR3: CASSVAGSTEAFF. The DNA of the CDR3 is TGTGCCAGCAGCGTGGCAGGGTCCACTGAAGCTTTCTTT. The full variable domain, completed using reference TRBV9 and TRBJ1-1, is DSGVTQTPKHLITATGQRVTLRCSPRSGDLSVYWYQQSLDQGLQFLIQYYNGEERAKGNILERFSAQQFPDLHSELNLSSLELGDSALYFCASSVAGSTEAFFGQGTRLTVV.

This sequence joins TRBV5-1 and TRBJ2-1; 8 bases map to TRBD2. V lost 3 bases, J lost 6 bases, and 8 bases stayed unmatched. CDR1 is SGHRS and CDR2 is YFSETQ in the germline V gene. The CDR3 length is 15 residues. The CDR3 spells CASSSSGQGVNEQFF. CDR3 nucleotide sequence: TGCGCCAGCAGCTCTAGCGGGCAAGGCGTCAATGAGCAGTTCTTC.

The chain carries TRBV28 and TRBJ1-6; D ambiguous. This CDR3 comprises 13 residues. Per germline, CDR1 MDHEN and CDR2 SYDVKM. Trimming removed 10 bases from V and 1 base from J, with 8 bases in between. CDR3 amino acids: CATTGSYNSPLHF. The CDR3 DNA reads TGTGCCACCACCGGGTCCTATAATTCACCCCTCCACTTT.

This clone was recorded only once. The chain uses TRBV7-9 and TRBJ2-2; TRBD1 agrees at 9 bases. Per the germline V gene, CDR1 is SEHNR and CDR2 is FQNEAQ (reference sequence). V gave up 6 bases and J gave up 6 bases; unmatched junction bases: 5. The CDR3 spans 14 residues. CDR3 amino acids: CASRSGTGPGELFF. CDR3 coding DNA: TGTGCCAGCAGGTCCGGGACAGGGCCCGGGGAGCTGTTTTTT. Using reference TRBV7-9 and TRBJ2-2 for the parts outside the CDR3, the full variable domain is DTGVSQNPRHKITKRGQNVTFRCDPISEHNRLYWYRQTLGQGPEFLTYFQNEAQLEKSRLLSDRFSAERPKGSFSTLEIQRTEQGDSAMYLCASRSGTGPGELFFGEGSRLTVL.

The chain joins TRBV15 to TRBJ2-5; TRBD2 is a possible D gene (6 bases). CDR1 and CDR2 (germline): LNHNV, YYDKDF (reference sequence). V was cut by 0 bases and J by 7 bases, with 9 bases left in between. The CDR3 sequence is 13 residues long. The CDR3 reads CATSREETRTQYF. The DNA of the CDR3 is TGTGCCACCAGCAGAGAGGAGACTAGGACCCAGTACTTC.

The chain uses TRBV27 and TRBJ1-2, with 7 nucleotides matching TRBD1. Germline trimming cut 5 bases from V and 7 bases from J; bases unmatched to any gene: 10. The CDR3 consists of 14 residues. Germline V gene sequence: CDR1 MNHEY, CDR2 SMNVEV (reference sequence). The CDR3 bases are TGTGCCAGCAGTGATACAGGGGTTCGAGGTGGCTACACCTTC. Amino acids: CASSDTGVRGGYTF.

The chain joins TRBV19 to TRBJ2-3; D ambiguous. This CDR3 is built from 13 residues. Germline CDR1 LNHDA, CDR2 SQIVND (reference sequence). Trimming shortened V by 5 bases and J by 8 bases, and 14 bases separated the two germline ends. The CDR3 nucleotides are TGTGCCAGTAGTTTTAGCCAGCCGGGTACGCAGTATTTT. Translating it yields CASSFSQPGTQYF.

The chain couples TRBV15 to TRBJ1-3; D remains ambiguous. With 0 bases removed from V and 0 bases from J, the gap between germline ends came to 3 bases. The CDR3 runs to 14 residues. Germline V lookup: CDR1 LNHNV, CDR2 YYDKDF (reference sequence). As DNA, the CDR3 is TGTGCCACCAGCAGAGAGTACTCTGGAAACACCATATATTTT. Amino acid sequence: CATSREYSGNTIYF. Full variable domain (outside the CDR3, taken from reference TRBV15 and TRBJ1-3): DAMVIQNPRYQVTQFGKPVTLSCSQTLNHNVMYWYQQKSSQAPKLLFHYYDKDFNNEADTPDNFQSRRPNTSFCFLDIRSPGLGDTAMYLCATSREYSGNTIYFGEGSWLTVV.

This clone was counted a single time. The chain employs TRBV24-1 and TRBJ2-7; possibly TRBD2 for D (7 bases). The CDR3 length is 15 residues. V was trimmed by 7 bases and J by 2 bases, leaving 17 bases between them. Germline values: CDR1 KGHDR, CDR2 SFDVKD. The CDR3 reads CATRPRGGPPYEQYV. The CDR3 DNA reads TGTGCCACCAGGCCGAGGGGGGGGCCACCCTACGAGCAGTACGTC.